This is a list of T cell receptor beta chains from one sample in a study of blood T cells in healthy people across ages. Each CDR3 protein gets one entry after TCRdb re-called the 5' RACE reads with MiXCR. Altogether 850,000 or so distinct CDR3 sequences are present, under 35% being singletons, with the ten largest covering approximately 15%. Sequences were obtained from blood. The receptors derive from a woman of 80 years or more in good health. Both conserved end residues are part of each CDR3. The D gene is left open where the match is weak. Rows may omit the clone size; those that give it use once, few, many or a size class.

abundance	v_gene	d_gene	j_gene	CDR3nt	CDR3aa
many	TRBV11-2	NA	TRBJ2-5	TGTGCCAGCAGCTCCCGACGACGGAACCAAGAGACCCAGTACTTC	CASSSRRRNQETQYF
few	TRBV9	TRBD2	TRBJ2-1	TGTGCCAGCAGCGTAAGAAGCGGGGGGACGAGCTCCTACAATGAGCAGTTCTTC	CASSVRSGGTSSYNEQFF
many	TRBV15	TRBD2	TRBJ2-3	TGTGCCACCAGCAGAGGATCGGGGGGGCGCACAGATACGCAGTATTTT	CATSRGSGGRTDTQYF
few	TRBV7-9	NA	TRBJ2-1	TGTGCCAGCAGCTTAGGGAACGAAGGACAGTTCTTC	CASSLGNEGQFF
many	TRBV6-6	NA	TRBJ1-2	TGTGCCAGCAGTTACGTTACAGGGAACTATGGCTACACCTTC	CASSYVTGNYGYTF
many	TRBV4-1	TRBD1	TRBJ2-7	TGCGCCAGCAGCTTACTCTCTCGGACAGGGATCCACGAGCAGTACTTC	CASSLLSRTGIHEQYF
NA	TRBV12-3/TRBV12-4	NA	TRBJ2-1	TGTGCCAGCAGTACGGGCGTCTATGAGCAGTTCTTC	CASSTGVYEQFF
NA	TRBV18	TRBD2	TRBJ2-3	TGTGCCAGCTCACCTCAGACTAGCGGGGCTTCAGATACGCAGTATTTT	CASSPQTSGASDTQYF
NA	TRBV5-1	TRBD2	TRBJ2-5	TGCGCCAGCAGCCGACTAGCGGCGACTGGGGAGACCCAGTACTTC	CASSRLAATGETQYF
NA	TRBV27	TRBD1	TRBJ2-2	TGTGCCAGCAGCGCGGACAGGTGGAACGGGGAGCTGTTTTTT	CASSADRWNGELFF
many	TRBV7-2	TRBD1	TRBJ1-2	TGTGCCAGCAGCCCACGGGACAGGCTAAACTATGGCTACACCTTC	CASSPRDRLNYGYTF
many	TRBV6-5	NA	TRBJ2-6	TGTGCCAGCAGTTTACGGACAGCCTGGGGCTCTGGGGCCAACGTCCTGACTTTC	CASSLRTAWGSGANVLTF
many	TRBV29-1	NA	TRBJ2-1	TGCAGCGCGACTAGTCCTTTGAATGAGCAGTTCTTC	CSATSPLNEQFF
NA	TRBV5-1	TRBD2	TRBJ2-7	TGCGCCAGCAGCGTCCTTCGGGGGGAGGTTGACGAGCAGTACTTC	CASSVLRGEVDEQYF
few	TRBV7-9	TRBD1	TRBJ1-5	TGTGCCAGTTCGGGACAGGGCCTCAATCAGCCCCAGCATTTT	CASSGQGLNQPQHF
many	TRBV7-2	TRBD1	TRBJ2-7	TGTGCCAGCAGCTTTACGGGACAGGGTTTCGGTGGGGAGCAGTACTTC	CASSFTGQGFGGEQYF
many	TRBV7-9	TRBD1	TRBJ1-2	TGTGCCAGCTCCGGACAGGGCCTAGCTAACTATGGCTACACCTTC	CASSGQGLANYGYTF
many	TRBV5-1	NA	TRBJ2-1	TGCGCCAGCAGCCCGGACAATGACAATGAGCAGTTCTTC	CASSPDNDNEQFF
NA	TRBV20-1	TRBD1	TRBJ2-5	TGCAGTGCCTGGGGGACAGGGGGCCTGGAGACCCAGTACTTC	CSAWGTGGLETQYF
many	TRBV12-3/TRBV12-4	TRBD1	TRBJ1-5	TGTGCCAGCAGCCCAGGGGGCGGTCAGCCCCAGCATTTT	CASSPGGGQPQHF
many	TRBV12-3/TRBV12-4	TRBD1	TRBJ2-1	TGTGCCAGCAGAGGACAGGTCTCCTACAATGAGCAGTTCTTC	CASRGQVSYNEQFF
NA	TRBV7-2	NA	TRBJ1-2	TGTGCCAGCAGCTTAGAGTGGGTTGGAGGGTATCCCTACACCTTC	CASSLEWVGGYPYTF
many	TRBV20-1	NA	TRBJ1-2	TGCAGTGCCCCACGGGGGTCCTATGGCTACACCTTC	CSAPRGSYGYTF
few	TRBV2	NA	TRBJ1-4	TGTGCCAGCAGCCAATCGGGTTTAGGTGAAAAACTGTTTTTT	CASSQSGLGEKLFF
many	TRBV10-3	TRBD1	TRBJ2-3	TGTGCCACCGCGGTGGGGACAGGGGAAACAGATACGCAGTATTTT	CATAVGTGETDTQYF
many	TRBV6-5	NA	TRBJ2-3	TGTGCCAGCAGTTACCCCGGAGAAGGCCTCACAGATACGCAGTATTTT	CASSYPGEGLTDTQYF
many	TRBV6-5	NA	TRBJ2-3	TGTGCCAGCAGCCTCCACCCGGCGGGGCTTACAGATACGCAGTATTTT	CASSLHPAGLTDTQYF
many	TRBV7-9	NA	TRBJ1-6	TGTGCCAGCAGCCCGGACGGGATCTCCTATAATTCACCCCTCCACTTT	CASSPDGISYNSPLHF
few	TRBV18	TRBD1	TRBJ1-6	TGTGCCAGCTCACCCTCGGTTGTGACAGGGGGTCTTTCACCCCTCCACTTT	CASSPSVVTGGLSPLHF
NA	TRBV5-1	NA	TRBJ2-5	TGCGCCAGCAGCCCCCGCCACAGGGTGGAGACCCAGTACTTC	CASSPRHRVETQYF
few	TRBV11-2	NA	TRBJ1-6	TGTGCCACTTCTACTGCCACCGGGGTCTTGAGATCACCCCTCCACTTT	CATSTATGVLRSPLHF
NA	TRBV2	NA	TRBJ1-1	TGTGCCAGCAGTCCTATGACGGACGGTACTGAAGCTTTCTTT	CASSPMTDGTEAFF
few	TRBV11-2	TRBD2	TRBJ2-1	TGTGCCAGCAGCTCTCAGCGGGGGGGTACGAATGAGCAGTTCTTC	CASSSQRGGTNEQFF
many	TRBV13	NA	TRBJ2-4	TGTGCCAGCAGCTTAGGATGGGACTCCTGGGGGGAGCAGTACTTC	CASSLGWDSWGEQYF
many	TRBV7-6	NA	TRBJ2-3	TGTGCCAGCAGCTTAGTTGGGACGTTAGGCACAGATACGCAGTATTTT	CASSLVGTLGTDTQYF
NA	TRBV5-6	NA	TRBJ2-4	TGTGCCAGCAGCTTGCAGCGGATAGCCAAAAACATTCAGTACTTC	CASSLQRIAKNIQYF
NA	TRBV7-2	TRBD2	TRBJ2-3	TGTGTCAGCAGCCAAACGGGGGGGAAGAGCACAGATACGCAGTATTTT	CVSSQTGGKSTDTQYF
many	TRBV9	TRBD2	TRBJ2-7	TGTGCCAGCAGCCCGCGACTAGCGAGTTTCGCCGAGCAGTACTTC	CASSPRLASFAEQYF
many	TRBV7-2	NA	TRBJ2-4	TGTGCCAGCAGCTTAGGAGCTACGGCCAAAAACATTCAGTACTTC	CASSLGATAKNIQYF
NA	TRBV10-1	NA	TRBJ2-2	TGCGCCAGCAGTGCCCTCACCGGGGAGCTGTTTTTT	CASSALTGELFF
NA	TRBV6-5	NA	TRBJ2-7	TGTGCCAGCAGTTACTGGACATCAGGCTACGAGCAGTACTTC	CASSYWTSGYEQYF
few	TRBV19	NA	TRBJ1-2	TGTGCCACCTCGGGGGAGCCAAACTATGGCTACACCTTC	CATSGEPNYGYTF